The clone carrying this T cell receptor (beta chain) turned up a few times. Its specificity is not known. In germline, CDR1 is GTSNPN, CDR2 SVGIG (reference sequence). V gave up 1 base and J gave up 5 bases; unmatched junction bases: 6. The CDR3 runs to 14 residues. The sample belongs to a study of shared clonotypes between healthy human individuals. Clones were sequenced by immunoSEQ multiplex PCR, and TCRdb holds only the in-frame ones, with some missing. The data show roughly 720,000 clones, 80% to 95% seen once. Study-level points and caveats: The represented genetic and exposure-history diversity was limited by the small number of donors.

Sequencing was carried out using memory CD8+ T cells from PBMCs. Subset: CD45RO+ cells pooled with CCR7-negative TemRA cells. The V gene is TRBV30, the J gene TRBJ1-1; 8 nucleotides line up with TRBD1. This clonotype was obtained from a man aged 18 to 30 in good health. Some clones in this sample may be carry-over from other donors' samples. The DNA of the CDR3 is TGTGCCTGGAGTGGGACAGGGACTTGGACTGAAGCTTTCTTT. As protein: CAWSGTGTWTEAFF.